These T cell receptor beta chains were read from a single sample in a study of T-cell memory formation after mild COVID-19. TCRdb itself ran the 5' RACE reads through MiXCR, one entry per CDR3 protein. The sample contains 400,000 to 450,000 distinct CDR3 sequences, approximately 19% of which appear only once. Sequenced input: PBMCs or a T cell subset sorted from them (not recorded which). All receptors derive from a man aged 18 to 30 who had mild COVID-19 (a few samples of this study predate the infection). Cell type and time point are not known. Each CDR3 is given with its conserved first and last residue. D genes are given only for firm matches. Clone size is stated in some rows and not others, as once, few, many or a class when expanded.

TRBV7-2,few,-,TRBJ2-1,CASRSAGTYYNEQFF,TGTGCCAGCAGATCGGCCGGGACATACTACAATGAGCAGTTCTTC
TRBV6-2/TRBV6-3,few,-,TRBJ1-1,CASSYPPHWDNTEAFF,TGTGCCAGCAGTTACCCCCCACACTGGGATAACACTGAAGCTTTCTTT
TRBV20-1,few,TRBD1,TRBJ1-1,CSARRGPPEAFF,TGCAGTGCCCGGAGGGGGCCCCCTGAAGCTTTCTTT
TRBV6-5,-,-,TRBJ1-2,CASSYTLSGVGYTF,TGTGCCAGCAGTTACACCCTTTCTGGAGTTGGCTACACCTTC
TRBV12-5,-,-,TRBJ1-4,CASGLVPSSDEKLFF,TGTGCTAGTGGTTTGGTACCATCGAGCGATGAAAAACTGTTTTTT
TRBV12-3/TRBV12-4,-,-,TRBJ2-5,CASSVALSGTQYF,TGTGCCAGCAGCGTGGCCCTTTCCGGGACCCAGTACTTC
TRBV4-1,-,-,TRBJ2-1,CASSQGRATSGDEQFF,TGCGCCAGCAGCCAAGGGAGGGCCACTAGTGGAGATGAGCAGTTCTTC
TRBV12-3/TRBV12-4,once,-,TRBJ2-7,CASRGMVNEQYF,TGTGCCAGCAGAGGGATGGTAAACGAGCAGTACTTC
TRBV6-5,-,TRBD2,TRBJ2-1,CASSQLAGGLNEQFF,TGTGCCAGCAGTCAGCTAGCGGGGGGGCTTAATGAGCAGTTCTTC
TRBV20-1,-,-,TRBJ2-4,CSVDSPLAKNIQYF,TGCAGTGTTGACAGTCCTCTAGCCAAAAACATTCAGTACTTC
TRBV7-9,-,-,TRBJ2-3,CASSLAASWGDQDTQYF,TGTGCCAGCAGCTTAGCCGCTAGCTGGGGGGATCAGGATACGCAGTATTTT
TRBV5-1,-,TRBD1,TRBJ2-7,CASGKTGPYEQYF,TGCGCCAGCGGCAAGACAGGGCCCTACGAGCAGTACTTC
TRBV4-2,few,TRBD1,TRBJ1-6,CASSRGQGDSPLHF,TGTGCCAGCAGCCGTGGACAGGGGGATTCACCCCTCCACTTT
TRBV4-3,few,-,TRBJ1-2,CASSQEMNFYGYTF,TGCGCCAGCAGCCAAGAAATGAATTTCTATGGCTACACCTTC
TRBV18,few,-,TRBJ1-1,CASSGFQPDTEAFF,TGTGCCAGCTCGGGTTTCCAGCCGGACACTGAAGCTTTCTTT
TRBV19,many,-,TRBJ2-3,CASSPSGATDTQYF,TGTGCCAGTAGCCCATCCGGGGCCACAGATACGCAGTATTTT
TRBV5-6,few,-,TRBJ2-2,CASSPLAVEKYTGELFF,TGTGCCAGCAGCCCCTTGGCGGTGGAGAAATACACCGGGGAGCTGTTTTTT
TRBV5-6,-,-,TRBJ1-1,CASSLEPGLMNTEAFF,TGTGCCAGCAGCTTGGAACCAGGCCTCATGAACACTGAAGCTTTCTTT